Presented here are 19 T cell receptor beta chains from one specimen sequenced in a study of T-cell reconstitution after alpha-beta-depleted transplantation in children. Preparation of the TCRbeta library involved a method that used unique molecular identifiers. TCRdb itself ran the PCR reads through MiXCR, one entry per CDR3 protein. The data contain a few hundred thousand distinct CDR3 sequences, 13% of them singletons. The sample was PBMCs, mostly from graft donor cells, taken 360 days after TCRalphabeta/CD19-depleted stem cell transplant. Receptors originate from a male patient younger than 18 who had a stem cell transplant for acute myeloid leukemia, so the T cells may come from the graft donor.

This clonotype has only a few counts. The CDR3: CASSLLLAGLPYEQYF. In DNA, the CDR3 is TGTGCCAGCAGTTTATTACTAGCGGGATTACCCTACGAGCAGTACTTC. This sequence joins TRBV27 and TRBJ2-7; 10 bases are shared with TRBD2. The CDR3 loop spans 16 amino acids. The germline V gene has CDR1 MNHEY and CDR2 SMNVEV (reference sequence). V was clipped by 1 base and J by 2 bases; unmatched bases: 5.

This clonotype was observed many times. This chain links TRBV7-2 with TRBJ2-1, with D hard to call. The ends were cut back, 3 bases at V and 15 bases at J, with 12 bases in the middle. Germline CDR1 is SGHTA and CDR2 is FQGNSA. The CDR3 runs 11 residues. CDR3 loop: CASSFYESRFF. The CDR3 bases are TGTGCCAGCAGCTTTTATGAGTCCCGGTTCTTC.

The genes are TRBV20-1 and TRBJ2-7; D call uncertain. CDR1 DFQATT and CDR2 SNEGSKA come from the germline V gene (reference sequence). This CDR3 contains 14 residues. The germline V and J ends were trimmed by 3 bases and 4 bases, with 16 bases remaining between them. CDR3: CSASLWAELYEQYF. DNA for the CDR3: TGCAGTGCTAGCCTCTGGGCAGAACTTTACGAGCAGTACTTC.

The rearrangement joins TRBV7-3 to TRBJ2-7, with 7 positions matching TRBD1. V was pared by 5 bases and J by 2 bases, with 6 bases of the junction left unmatched. This CDR3 spans 14 amino acids. Germline V gene sequence: CDR1 SGHTA, CDR2 FQGTGA. Here the CDR3 DNA reads TGTGCCAGCAGCCCGGACAGGCCGCCCTACGAGCAGTACTTC. As protein: CASSPDRPPYEQYF.

Only a few counts were recorded for this clonotype. The rearrangement uses TRBV4-3 and TRBJ2-1; weak D call: TRBD2 (6 bases). The V and J ends lost 4 bases and 3 bases respectively, with 19 bases between them. The germline CDR1 and CDR2 sequences are LGHNA and YSLEER. The CDR3 sequence is 17 residues long. The CDR3 here is CASSPQPRDFNYNEQFF. For the CDR3, the DNA is TGCGCCAGCAGCCCCCAACCCCGGGACTTCAACTACAATGAGCAGTTCTTC.

The gene calls are TRBV28 and TRBJ2-3; the D call may be TRBD1 or TRBD2 (5 bases each). The CDR3 sequence is 14 residues long. In germline, CDR1 is MDHEN, CDR2 SYDVKM. Trimming stripped 8 bases from V and 3 bases from J, with 15 bases between. The CDR3 region is CASGYPRGTDTQYF. CDR3 coding DNA: TGTGCCAGCGGCTACCCGAGGGGTACAGATACGCAGTATTTT.

This clonotype was picked up a small number of times. The V and J genes are TRBV5-1 and TRBJ2-1; 9 bases are shared with TRBD1. This CDR3 region has 15 residues. The germline V gene encodes CDR1 SGHRS and CDR2 YFSETQ. With 2 bases clipped from V and 7 bases from J, the junction kept 7 bases outside the gene matches. CDR3 coding DNA: TGCGCCAGCAGCTTTCGACAGGGGGTTAGGAATGAGCAGTTCTTC. This gives the protein CASSFRQGVRNEQFF.

Turning to this clonotype: A much bigger clone sits one base away, suggesting this may be a read error. The CDR3 bases are TGCAGTGCTAGAGATGAGACTAGCACAGATACGCAGTATTTT. This sequence encodes CSARDETSTDTQYF. The chain combines TRBV20-1 with TRBJ2-3; D gene unclear. The CDR3 sequence is 14 residues long. CDR1 is DFQATT, CDR2 SNEGSKA, per germline (reference sequence). Between the trimmed V and J ends, which lost 0 bases and 0 bases, there was a span of 7 bases.

This clonotype was counted a few times. The CDR3 loop is CASSPPGVGDGYEQYF. CDR3 sequence (DNA): TGTGCCAGCTCACCGCCTGGCGTGGGAGATGGCTACGAGCAGTACTTC. This chain uses TRBV18 with TRBJ2-7, with a weak D call TRBD2 (5 bases). Germline V gives CDR1 KGHSH, CDR2 LQKENI. V gave up 3 bases and J gave up 3 bases, with 18 bases separating them. The CDR3 contains 16 residues.

The J gene is TRBJ2-5, the V gene TRBV4-3; 9 bases map to TRBD2. Germline V gene data show CDR1 as LGHNA and CDR2 as YSLEER. V shed 0 bases, J shed 2 bases, and the junction held 4 bases outside the gene matches. The CDR3 spans 16 residues. The CDR3 loop is CASSQDGGRGQETQYF. For the CDR3, the DNA is TGCGCCAGCAGCCAAGACGGCGGGAGGGGGCAAGAGACCCAGTACTTC.

In its sample, this clonotype was seen many times. This chain uses TRBV29-1 with TRBJ2-7; D call uncertain. Trimming took off 5 bases at V and 3 bases at J, with 11 bases between the two ends. CDR1 is SQVTM, CDR2 ANQGSEA, per germline. This CDR3 has 12 amino acids. The CDR3 sequence is CSVCLFGYEQYF. CDR3 bases: TGCAGCGTTTGCCTATTCGGCTACGAGCAGTACTTC.

Concerning this clonotype: Sequence at one end of the junction differs from germline and may be a read error. The chain links TRBV3-1 to TRBJ2-1; 13 bases are shared with TRBD2. Germline CDR1 and CDR2: LGHDT and YNNKEL (reference sequence). There are 17 residues in the CDR3. CDR3 DNA: TGTACCAGCAGCCACCGGACTAGCGGGGGCTCCTACAATGAGCAGTTCTTC. It encodes CTSSHRTSGGSYNEQFF.

The V and J genes are TRBV12-3 or TRBV12-4 and TRBJ2-7; 10 bases align to TRBD1. With V trimmed by 7 bases and J by 7 bases, 10 bases remained unmatched. This CDR3 has 14 residues. The CDR3 loop reads CASTPTGGTREQYF. The CDR3 DNA is TGTGCCAGCACCCCGACAGGGGGCACGCGGGAGCAGTACTTC.

The chain recombines TRBV20-1 with TRBJ2-7, with D tentatively TRBD1 or TRBD2 (5 bases each). The CDR3 is 14 residues long. V lost 6 bases and J lost 0, with 15 bases in between. Germline V gene sequence: CDR1 DFQATT, CDR2 SNEGSKA (reference sequence). The CDR3 nucleotides read TGCAGTGCCGGGACGAGACCTAGCTCCTACGAGCAGTACTTC. Protein product: CSAGTRPSSYEQYF.

CDR3 region: CASSGQSLDEQYF. DNA for the CDR3: TGTGCCAGCAGTGGTCAGTCCTTGGACGAGCAGTACTTC. This chain links TRBV2 with TRBJ2-7; D is undetermined. Trimming stripped 4 bases from V and 5 bases from J, with 12 bases between. Germline CDR1 reads SNHLY; CDR2 reads FYNNEI. The CDR3 extends over 13 amino acids.

The chain joins TRBV10-3 to TRBJ2-1; TRBD2 aligns across 10 bases. Germline assignment: CDR1 ENHRY and CDR2 SYGVKD. V trimming: 0 bases; J trimming: 4 bases; junction bases outside the gene matches: 15. This CDR3 is 20 amino acids long. CDR3 loop: CAISESLIILTSGLYNEQFF. CDR3 DNA sequence: TGTGCCATCAGTGAGTCCCTCATCATCCTGACTAGCGGGCTGTACAATGAGCAGTTCTTC.

This clonotype has only a few counts. The rearrangement links TRBV7-6 to TRBJ2-7, with D possibly called TRBD1 or TRBD2 (5 bases each). Germline-derived CDR1 and CDR2 are SGHVS and FNYEAQ. The CDR3 totals 12 residues. The V end was cut by 1 base, the J end by 8 bases, with 9 bases between. CDR3 protein: CASSLGSGQQYF. CDR3 nucleotides: TGTGCCAGCAGCTTAGGATCGGGACAGCAGTACTTC.

This clonotype has just a few counts. The rearrangement links TRBV29-1 to TRBJ2-2; D perhaps matches TRBD2 (5 bases). The CDR3 has 13 amino acids. V was pared by 3 bases and J by 7 bases, with 12 bases between. CDR1 SQVTM and CDR2 ANQGSEA come from the germline V gene. The CDR3 region has the DNA TGCAGCGTTGAGGCCTACGCGGGCGGGGAGCTGTTTTTT. It yields the protein CSVEAYAGGELFF.

This clonotype was recorded a few times. The V call is TRBV7-3, the J call TRBJ2-3; 8 nucleotides align to TRBD2. After removal of 5 bases from V and 4 bases from J, the junction contained 8 bases not matched to a gene. The CDR3 runs 15 residues. Germline CDR1 and CDR2: SGHTA and FQGTGA. The CDR3 region has the DNA TGTGCCAGCAGCATACGGGAGGGGGGGGCAGATACGCAGTATTTT. Residues: CASSIREGGADTQYF.